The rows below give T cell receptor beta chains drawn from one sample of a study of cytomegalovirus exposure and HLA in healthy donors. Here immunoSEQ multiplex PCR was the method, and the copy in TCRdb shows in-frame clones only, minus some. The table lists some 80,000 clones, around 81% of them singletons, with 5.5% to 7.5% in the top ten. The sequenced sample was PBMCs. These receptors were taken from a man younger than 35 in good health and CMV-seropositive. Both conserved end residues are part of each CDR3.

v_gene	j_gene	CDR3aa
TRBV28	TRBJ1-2	CASLDREYGYTF
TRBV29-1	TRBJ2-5	CSVEVPPGGRETQYF
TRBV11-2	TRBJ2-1	CASRLTARSGSTNEQFF
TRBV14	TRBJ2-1	CASSPTSGRKLWQFF
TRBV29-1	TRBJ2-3	CSVTSGSSADTQYF
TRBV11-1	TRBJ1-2	CASSPDRVDGYTF
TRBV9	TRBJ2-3	CASSVASGSTDTQYF
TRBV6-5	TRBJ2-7	CASSYSRGNYEQYF
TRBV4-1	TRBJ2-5	CASSQGLAGETQYF
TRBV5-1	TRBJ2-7	CASSRTSGYYEQYF
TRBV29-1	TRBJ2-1	CSVERNNEQFF
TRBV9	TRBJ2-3	CASSVGGTYTQYF
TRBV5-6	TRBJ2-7	CASSWGDPEKQYF
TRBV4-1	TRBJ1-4	CASSQTPGFNEKLFF
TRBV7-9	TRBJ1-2	CASSTRDTRYGYTF
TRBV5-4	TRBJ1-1	CASSLWGPRRNTEAFF
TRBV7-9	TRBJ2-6	CASSPRQGDVGANVLTF
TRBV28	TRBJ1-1	CASRVRLANTEAFF
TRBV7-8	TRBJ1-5	CASSRGTESNQPQHF
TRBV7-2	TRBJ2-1	CASSPPSGSAYNEQFF
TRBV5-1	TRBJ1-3	CASSRDTGNTIYF
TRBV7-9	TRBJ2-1	CASRSGSGSPSSYNEQFF
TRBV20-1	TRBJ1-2	CSASGDGYTF
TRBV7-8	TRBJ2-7	CASSFAGSIYEQYF
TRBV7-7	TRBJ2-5	CASSPYSPVGAGTQYF
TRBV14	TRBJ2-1	CASSHNILAGGHNEQFF
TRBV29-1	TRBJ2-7	CSVFGLAGVHEQYF
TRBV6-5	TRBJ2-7	CASTDRGYEQYF
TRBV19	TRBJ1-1	CASSIATNTPEAFF
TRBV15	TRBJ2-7	CATSRAGGTYEQYF
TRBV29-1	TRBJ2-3	CSVVWGPDTQYF
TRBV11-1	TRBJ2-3	CASSVNERRAQDTQYF
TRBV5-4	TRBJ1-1	CASSHGTGSWGTEAFF
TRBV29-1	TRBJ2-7	CSVIVAMSSYEQYF
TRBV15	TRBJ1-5	CATSQGRTNQPQHF
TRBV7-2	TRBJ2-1	CASSLSAGDHEQFF
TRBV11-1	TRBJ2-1	CASSGLSYNEQFF
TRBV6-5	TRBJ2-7	CASSAIGTPSGEQYF
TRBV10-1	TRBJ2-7	CATALKGLFYEQYF
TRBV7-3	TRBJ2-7	CASSPGQGPYEQYF
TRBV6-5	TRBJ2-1	CASTRERSYNEQFF
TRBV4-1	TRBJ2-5	CASSQEGLAGGPGETQYF
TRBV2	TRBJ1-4	CASSATGLVF
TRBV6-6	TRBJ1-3	CASSPRQEWRNTIYF
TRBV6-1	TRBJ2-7	CASRRSRGGSYEQYF
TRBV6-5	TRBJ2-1	CASSRGGQDYNEQFF
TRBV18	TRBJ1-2	CASSAQDRGYGYTF
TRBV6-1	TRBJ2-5	CASRRESQETQYF
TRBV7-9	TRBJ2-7	CASSSGLTYEQYF
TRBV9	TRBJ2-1	CASSVGLAREQFF
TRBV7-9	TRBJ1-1	CASSLVTGNTEAFF
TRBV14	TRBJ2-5	CASSRTSGSGKTQYF
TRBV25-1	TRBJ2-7	CASGRSSSREQYF
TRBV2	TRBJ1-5	CASSDNRVEPNSNQPQHF
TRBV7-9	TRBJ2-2	CASSLDRGRGTGELFF
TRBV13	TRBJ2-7	CASSSRGRGFYEQYF
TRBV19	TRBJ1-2	CASSIGTVYGYTF
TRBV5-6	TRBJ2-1	CASRTRATSSYNEQFF
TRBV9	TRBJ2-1	CASSERTGGYNEQFF
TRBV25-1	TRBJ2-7	CASSEGQGVRNEQYF